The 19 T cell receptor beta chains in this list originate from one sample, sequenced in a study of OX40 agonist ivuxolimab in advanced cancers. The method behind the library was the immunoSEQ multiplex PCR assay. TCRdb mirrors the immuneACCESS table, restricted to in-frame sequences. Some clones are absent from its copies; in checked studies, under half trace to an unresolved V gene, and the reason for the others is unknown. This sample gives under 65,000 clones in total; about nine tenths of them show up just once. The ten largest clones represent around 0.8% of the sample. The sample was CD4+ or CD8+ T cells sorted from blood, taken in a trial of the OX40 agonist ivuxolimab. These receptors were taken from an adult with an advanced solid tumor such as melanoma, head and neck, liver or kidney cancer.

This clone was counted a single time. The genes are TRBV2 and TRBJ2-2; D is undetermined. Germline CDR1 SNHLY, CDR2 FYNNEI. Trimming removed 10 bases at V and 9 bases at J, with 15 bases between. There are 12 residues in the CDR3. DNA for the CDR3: TGTGCCACCCGGCGACTCTCCAGGGAGCTGTTTTTT. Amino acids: CATRRLSRELFF.

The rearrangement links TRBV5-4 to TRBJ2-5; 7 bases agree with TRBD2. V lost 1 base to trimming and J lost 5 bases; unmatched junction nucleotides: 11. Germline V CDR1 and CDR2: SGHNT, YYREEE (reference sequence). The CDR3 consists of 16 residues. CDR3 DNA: TGTGCCAGCAGCTTGAGGGCGGGAGTAGGTGGGGAGACCCAGTACTTC. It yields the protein CASSLRAGVGGETQYF. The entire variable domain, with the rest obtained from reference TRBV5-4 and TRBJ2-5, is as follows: ETGVTQSPTHLIKTRGQQVTLRCSSQSGHNTVSWYQQALGQGPQFIFQYYREEENGRGNFPPRFSGLQFPNYSSELNVNALELDDSALYLCASSLRAGVGGETQYFGPGTRLLVL.

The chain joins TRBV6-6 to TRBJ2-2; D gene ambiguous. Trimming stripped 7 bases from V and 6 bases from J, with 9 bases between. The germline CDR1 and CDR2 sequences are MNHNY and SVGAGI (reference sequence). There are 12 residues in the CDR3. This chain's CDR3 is CASKSGAGELFF. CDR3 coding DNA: TGTGCCAGCAAAAGTGGTGCCGGGGAGCTGTTTTTT.

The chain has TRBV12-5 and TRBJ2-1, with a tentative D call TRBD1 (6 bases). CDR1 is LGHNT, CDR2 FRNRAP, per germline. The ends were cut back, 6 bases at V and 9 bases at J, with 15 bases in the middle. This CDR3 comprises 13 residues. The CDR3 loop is CASGGGGGREQFF. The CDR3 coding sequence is TGTGCTAGTGGAGGGGGTGGGGGCCGTGAGCAGTTCTTC.

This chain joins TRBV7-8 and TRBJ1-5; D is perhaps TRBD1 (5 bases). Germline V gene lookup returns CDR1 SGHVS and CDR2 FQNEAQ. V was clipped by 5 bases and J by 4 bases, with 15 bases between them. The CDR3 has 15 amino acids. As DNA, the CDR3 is TGTGCCAGCAGCGCACTGACAGCACCTAATCAGCCCCAGCATTTT. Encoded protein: CASSALTAPNQPQHF.

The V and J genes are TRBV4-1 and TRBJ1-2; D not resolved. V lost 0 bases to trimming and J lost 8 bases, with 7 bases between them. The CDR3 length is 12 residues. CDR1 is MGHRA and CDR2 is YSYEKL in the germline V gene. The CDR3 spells CASSQEAGGYTF. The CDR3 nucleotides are TGCGCCAGCAGCCAAGAAGCTGGCGGCTACACCTTC.

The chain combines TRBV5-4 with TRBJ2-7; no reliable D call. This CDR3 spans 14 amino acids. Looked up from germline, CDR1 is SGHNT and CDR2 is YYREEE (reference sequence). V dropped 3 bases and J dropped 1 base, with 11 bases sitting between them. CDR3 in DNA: TGTGCCAGCAGCTCTCGGACCGATTCCTACGAGCAGTACTTC. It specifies CASSSRTDSYEQYF.

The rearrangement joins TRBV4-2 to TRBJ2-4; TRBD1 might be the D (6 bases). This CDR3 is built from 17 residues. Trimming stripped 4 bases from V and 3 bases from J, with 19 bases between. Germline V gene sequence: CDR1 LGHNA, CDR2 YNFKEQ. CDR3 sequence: CASSRTIQGYGKNIQYF. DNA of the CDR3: TGTGCCAGCAGCCGAACTATCCAGGGGTATGGCAAAAACATTCAGTACTTC.

The CDR3: CSVEGWVTEAFF. The CDR3 DNA sequence: TGCAGCGTTGAGGGGTGGGTGACTGAAGCTTTCTTT. The V gene is TRBV29-1, the J gene TRBJ1-1; D not certain. Trimming took 3 bases from V and 5 from J, leaving 10 bases between them. Germline V gene data show CDR1 as SQVTM and CDR2 as ANQGSEA. The CDR3 is 12 residues long.

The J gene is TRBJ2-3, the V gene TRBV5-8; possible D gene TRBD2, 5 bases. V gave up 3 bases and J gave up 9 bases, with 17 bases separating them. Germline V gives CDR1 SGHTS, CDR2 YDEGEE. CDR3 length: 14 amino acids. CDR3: CASSSTLASSTQYF. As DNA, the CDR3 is TGTGCCAGCAGCTCAACCTTAGCGTCTTCCACGCAGTATTTT.

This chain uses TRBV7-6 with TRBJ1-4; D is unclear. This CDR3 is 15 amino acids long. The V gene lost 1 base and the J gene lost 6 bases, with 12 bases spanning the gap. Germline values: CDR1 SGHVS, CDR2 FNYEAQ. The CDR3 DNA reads TGTGCCAGCAGCTTAGGGCCAGAGTCGCATGAAAAACTGTTTTTT. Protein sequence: CASSLGPESHEKLFF.

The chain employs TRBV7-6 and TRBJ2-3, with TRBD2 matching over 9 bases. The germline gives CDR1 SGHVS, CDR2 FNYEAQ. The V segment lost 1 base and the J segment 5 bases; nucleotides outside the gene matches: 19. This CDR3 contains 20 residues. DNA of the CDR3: TGTGCCAGCAGCTTAGATAGGCTAGCGGGACACAACCCGGGGGGAGATACGCAGTATTTT. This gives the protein CASSLDRLAGHNPGGDTQYF.

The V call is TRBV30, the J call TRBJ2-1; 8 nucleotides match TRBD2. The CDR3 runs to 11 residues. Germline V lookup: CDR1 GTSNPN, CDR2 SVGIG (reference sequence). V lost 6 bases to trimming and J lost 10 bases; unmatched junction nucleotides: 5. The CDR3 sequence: CACGRAGEQFF. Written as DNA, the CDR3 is TGTGCCTGCGGGAGGGCGGGAGAGCAGTTCTTC.

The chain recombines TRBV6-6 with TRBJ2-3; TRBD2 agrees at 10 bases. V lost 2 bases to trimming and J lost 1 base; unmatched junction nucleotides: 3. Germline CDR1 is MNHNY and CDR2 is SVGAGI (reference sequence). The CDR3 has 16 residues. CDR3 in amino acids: CASSYRAGGRTDTQYF. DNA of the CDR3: TGTGCCAGCAGTTACAGAGCGGGAGGGCGCACAGATACGCAGTATTTT.

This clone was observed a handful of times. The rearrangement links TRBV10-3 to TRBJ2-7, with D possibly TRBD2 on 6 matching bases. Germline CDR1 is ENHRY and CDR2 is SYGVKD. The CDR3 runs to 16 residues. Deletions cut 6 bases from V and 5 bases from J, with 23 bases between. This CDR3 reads CAIRGGGAVPSHEQYF. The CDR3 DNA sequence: TGTGCCATCAGGGGGGGTGGAGCGGTCCCTTCCCACGAGCAGTACTTC.

The CDR3 sequence: CASSVAGPRAGELFF. The CDR3, as DNA: TGTGCCAGCAGCGTAGCTGGTCCCCGGGCCGGGGAGCTGTTTTTT. This chain uses TRBV9 with TRBJ2-2, with D hard to call. Germline CDR1 is SGDLS and CDR2 is YYNGEE. V was shortened by 0 bases and J by 6 bases, with 12 bases between the two germline ends. The CDR3 is 15 residues long.

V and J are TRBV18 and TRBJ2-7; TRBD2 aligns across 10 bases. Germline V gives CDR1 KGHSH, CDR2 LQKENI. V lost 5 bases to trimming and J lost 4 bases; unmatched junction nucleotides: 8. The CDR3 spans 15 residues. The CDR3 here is CASSRAGTSEYEQYF. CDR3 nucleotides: TGTGCCAGCTCAAGGGCGGGGACTAGCGAGTACGAGCAGTACTTC.

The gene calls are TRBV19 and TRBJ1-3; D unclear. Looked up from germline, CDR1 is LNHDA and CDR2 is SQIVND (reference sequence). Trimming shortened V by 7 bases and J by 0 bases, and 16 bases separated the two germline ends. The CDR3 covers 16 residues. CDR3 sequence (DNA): TGTGCCAGTACCCCGGGAAGACGGATCTCTGGAAACACCATATATTTT. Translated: CASTPGRRISGNTIYF. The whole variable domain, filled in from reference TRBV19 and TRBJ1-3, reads DGGITQSPKYLFRKEGQNVTLSCEQNLNHDAMYWYRQDPGQGLRLIYYSQIVNDFQKGDIAEGYSVSREKKESFPLTVTSAQKNPTAFYLCASTPGRRISGNTIYFGEGSWLTVV.

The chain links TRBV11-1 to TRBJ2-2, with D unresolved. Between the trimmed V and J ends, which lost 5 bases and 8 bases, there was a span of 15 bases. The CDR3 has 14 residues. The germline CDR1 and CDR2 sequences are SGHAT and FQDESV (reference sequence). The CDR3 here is CASSRTRAAGELFF. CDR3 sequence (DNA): TGTGCCAGCAGCAGAACCCGGGCAGCGGGGGAGCTGTTTTTT. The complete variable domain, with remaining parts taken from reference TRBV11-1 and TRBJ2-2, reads EAEVAQSPRYKITEKSQAVAFWCDPISGHATLYWYRQILGQGPELLVQFQDESVVDDSQLPKDRFSAERLKGVDSTLKIQPAELGDSAMYLCASSRTRAAGELFFGEGSRLTVL.